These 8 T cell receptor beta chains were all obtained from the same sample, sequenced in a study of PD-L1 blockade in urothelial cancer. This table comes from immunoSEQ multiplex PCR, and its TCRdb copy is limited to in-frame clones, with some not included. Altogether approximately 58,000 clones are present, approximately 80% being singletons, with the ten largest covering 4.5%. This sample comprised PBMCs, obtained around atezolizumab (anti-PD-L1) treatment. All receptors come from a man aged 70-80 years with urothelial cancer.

The CDR3 bases are TGTGCCAGCAGCCCCGGACAGGTAGCTTTCTTT. Translation: CASSPGQVAFF. The chain recombines TRBV11-2 with TRBJ1-1; 7 bases are shared with TRBD1. Per germline, CDR1 SGHAT and CDR2 FQNNGV. The CDR3 consists of 11 residues. The V gene end was trimmed by 5 bases and the J gene end by 10 bases; junction bases not matched to a gene: 4.

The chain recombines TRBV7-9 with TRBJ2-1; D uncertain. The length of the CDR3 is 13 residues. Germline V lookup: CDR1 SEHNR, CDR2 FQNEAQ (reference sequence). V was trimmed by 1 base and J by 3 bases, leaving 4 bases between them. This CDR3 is CASSLDGYNEQFF. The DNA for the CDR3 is TGTGCCAGCAGCTTAGACGGCTACAATGAGCAGTTCTTC.

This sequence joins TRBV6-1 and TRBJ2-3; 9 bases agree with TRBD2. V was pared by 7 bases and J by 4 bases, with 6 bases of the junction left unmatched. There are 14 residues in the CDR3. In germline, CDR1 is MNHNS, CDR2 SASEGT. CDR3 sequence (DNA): TGTGCCAGCACGGAGGCGGGAGGGCCAGATACGCAGTATTTT. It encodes CASTEAGGPDTQYF.

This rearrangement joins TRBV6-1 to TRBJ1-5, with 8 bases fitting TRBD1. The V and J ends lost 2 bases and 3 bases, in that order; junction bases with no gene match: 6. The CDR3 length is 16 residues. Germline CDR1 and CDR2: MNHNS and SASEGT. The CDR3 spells CASSENRGVPNQPQHF. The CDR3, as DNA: TGTGCCAGCAGTGAAAACAGGGGGGTCCCCAATCAGCCCCAGCATTTT.

The CDR3 nucleotides are TGCGCCAGCAGTGGGGGCGTCCGAACCAGCACAGATACGCAGTATTTT. This sequence encodes CASSGGVRTSTDTQYF. This chain joins TRBV10-2 and TRBJ2-3; D might be TRBD1 (5 bases). V was shortened by 4 bases and J by 0 bases, with 14 bases between the two germline ends. The V gene's germline CDR1 is WSHSY and CDR2 SAAADI. The CDR3 length is 16 residues.

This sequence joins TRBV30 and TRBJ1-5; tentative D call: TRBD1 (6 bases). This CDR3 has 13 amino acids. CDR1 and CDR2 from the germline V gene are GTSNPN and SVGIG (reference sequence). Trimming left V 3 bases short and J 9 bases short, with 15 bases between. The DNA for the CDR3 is TGTGCCTGGAGAGGGGGGGGCTCGGGGCCCCAGCATTTT. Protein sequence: CAWRGGGSGPQHF.

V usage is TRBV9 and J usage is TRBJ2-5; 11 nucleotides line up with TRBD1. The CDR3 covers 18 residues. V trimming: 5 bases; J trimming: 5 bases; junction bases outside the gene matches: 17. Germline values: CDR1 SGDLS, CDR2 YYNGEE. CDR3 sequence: CASSSLGTGGYLVETQYF. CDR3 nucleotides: TGTGCCAGCAGTTCCCTAGGGACAGGGGGTTATTTGGTGGAGACCCAGTACTTC.

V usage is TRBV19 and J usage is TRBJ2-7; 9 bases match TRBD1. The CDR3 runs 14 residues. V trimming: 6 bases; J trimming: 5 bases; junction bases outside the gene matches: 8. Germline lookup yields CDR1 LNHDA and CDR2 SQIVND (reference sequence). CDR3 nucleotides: TGTGCCAGTAGACCCCATCGGACAGGGGACGAGCAGTACTTC. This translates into CASRPHRTGDEQYF.